This T cell receptor beta chain was captured in a study of T cell responses to AZD1222 COVID-19 vaccine. Study results and caveats: Receipt of two AZD1222 doses was followed by a rise in Spike-specific TCR breadth and depth. The donors showed a predominance of white British ancestry and of females, with possible underestimation of clonal diversity.

This table comes from immunoSEQ multiplex PCR, and its TCRdb copy is limited to in-frame clones, with some not included. The table shows fewer than 200,000 clones, with 85% to 95% occurring only once. A note on this clone: Its antigen is still unknown. The same CDR3 also results from other DNA sequences found in this sample.

The CDR3 covers 14 residues. The germline V gene has CDR1 SGHAT and CDR2 FQNNGV. After removal of 1 base from V and 7 bases from J, the junction contained 4 bases not matched to a gene. This clonotype was obtained from an adult in good health. This rearrangement joins TRBV11-2 to TRBJ2-1; TRBD2 agrees at 7 bases. The input for sequencing was peripheral blood, taken on day 0 of AZD1222 vaccination. The CDR3 DNA is TGTGCCAGCAGCTTAGGGCTAGCGGCTAATGAGCAGTTCTTC. It is translated as CASSLGLAANEQFF.